This is a list of T cell receptor beta chains from one sample in a study of T cells after yellow fever vaccination. TCRdb re-called the 5' RACE reads with MiXCR, one entry per CDR3 protein. The repertoire has 78,000 or so distinct CDR3 sequences, around 7.1% of them found once; the top ten carry 25% to 35%. The sample here was CD8+ T cells sorted from PBMCs, taken approximately 11 days after the first yellow fever vaccination. The receptors originated from a man between 18 and 35 years old who received the YFV17D yellow fever vaccine. CDR3s include the opening cysteine and the closing phenylalanine or tryptophan. D genes are given only for firm matches. Clone size appears in some rows only: once, few, many, or a class for an expanded clone.

cdr3_nt,cdr3_aa,v_call,clone_size,j_call,d_call
TGTGCCAGCAGTTACGGTTACGGCGGGCCGAACACTGAAGCTTTCTTT,CASSYGYGGPNTEAFF,TRBV6-2/TRBV6-3,NA,TRBJ1-1,NA
TGTGCCAGCAGCTTGCATCCGCGGGACAGCTACTATGGCTACACCTTC,CASSLHPRDSYYGYTF,TRBV5-5,few,TRBJ1-2,TRBD1
TGTGCCAGCAGTTACTCTCGGACAGACTACACTGAAGCTTTCTTT,CASSYSRTDYTEAFF,TRBV6-5,many,TRBJ1-1,NA
TGTGCCAGCAGTTTTGGGGCAGGGGCGTATAGCAATCAGCCCCAGCATTTT,CASSFGAGAYSNQPQHF,TRBV12-3/TRBV12-4,few,TRBJ1-5,NA
TGTGCCAGCAGTTACACGGGGGCAGTGACAGATACGCAGTATTTT,CASSYTGAVTDTQYF,TRBV6-2/TRBV6-3,many,TRBJ2-3,NA
TGTGCCAGCTTCCAGGCAGGGGGCACTGAAGCTTTCTTT,CASFQAGGTEAFF,TRBV27,many,TRBJ1-1,TRBD1
TGTGCCAGCAGCTTACAACGAACAGGTGGGGACATTCAGTACTTC,CASSLQRTGGDIQYF,TRBV7-9,many,TRBJ2-4,NA
TGTGCCAGCAGCACACGGGACACCTTGAACACTGAAGCTTTCTTT,CASSTRDTLNTEAFF,TRBV7-9,many,TRBJ1-1,NA
TGTGCCAGCAGACCCTTTACGGGGGGCCCCGCAGATACGCAGTATTTT,CASRPFTGGPADTQYF,TRBV2,many,TRBJ2-3,NA
TGTGCCAGCAGCTCCTGGACTAGCGGGGACCACAATGAGCAGTTCTTC,CASSSWTSGDHNEQFF,TRBV7-8,few,TRBJ2-1,TRBD2
TGTGCCAGCTTCCAGGGGTGGTCCTACAATGAGCAGTTCTTC,CASFQGWSYNEQFF,TRBV18,few,TRBJ2-1,NA
TGTGCCAGCAGCCAAGTAAGAGACAGGGGGCAAGAGACCCAGTACTTC,CASSQVRDRGQETQYF,TRBV3-1,few,TRBJ2-5,TRBD1
TGTGCCAGCAGCTACACTAGCACAGATACGCAGTATTTT,CASSYTSTDTQYF,TRBV7-6,medium-sized,TRBJ2-3,NA
TGTGCCAGCAGTGGACTAGCGGGGGTCACAGATACGCAGTATTTT,CASSGLAGVTDTQYF,TRBV2,NA,TRBJ2-3,TRBD2
TGTGCCAGCAGCCAAGGCCCAGCCACCTACGAGCAGTACTTC,CASSQGPATYEQYF,TRBV3-1,few,TRBJ2-7,NA
TGTGCCAGCAGCTTTATAGACACTTTATACAATGAGCAGTTCTTC,CASSFIDTLYNEQFF,TRBV7-3,many,TRBJ2-1,NA
TGCGCCAGCAGCCAACCTGTAGACAGGGTAAAGGCCACAGATACGCAGTATTTT,CASSQPVDRVKATDTQYF,TRBV4-1,NA,TRBJ2-3,TRBD1
TGTGCCAGCAGACAGGGACAAAGCCTTGGGTACACCATATATTTT,CASRQGQSLGYTIYF,TRBV27,few,TRBJ1-3,NA
TGTGCCAGCAGCTCCCCCTGGAACAGGGCGAACACCGGGGAGCTGTTTTTT,CASSSPWNRANTGELFF,TRBV7-9,many,TRBJ2-2,NA
TGCGCCAGCAGCTGGGGGACAGCCATGAACACTGAAGCTTTCTTT,CASSWGTAMNTEAFF,TRBV5-1,many,TRBJ1-1,TRBD1
TGCGCCAGCAGCCCCCTAGGGACTAGCTCCTACAATGAGCAGTTCTTC,CASSPLGTSSYNEQFF,TRBV4-1,many,TRBJ2-1,TRBD2
TGTGCCATCAGTGAGGATTTAGGGGACCTGAGCTCTGGAAACACCATATATTTT,CAISEDLGDLSSGNTIYF,TRBV10-3,many,TRBJ1-3,NA